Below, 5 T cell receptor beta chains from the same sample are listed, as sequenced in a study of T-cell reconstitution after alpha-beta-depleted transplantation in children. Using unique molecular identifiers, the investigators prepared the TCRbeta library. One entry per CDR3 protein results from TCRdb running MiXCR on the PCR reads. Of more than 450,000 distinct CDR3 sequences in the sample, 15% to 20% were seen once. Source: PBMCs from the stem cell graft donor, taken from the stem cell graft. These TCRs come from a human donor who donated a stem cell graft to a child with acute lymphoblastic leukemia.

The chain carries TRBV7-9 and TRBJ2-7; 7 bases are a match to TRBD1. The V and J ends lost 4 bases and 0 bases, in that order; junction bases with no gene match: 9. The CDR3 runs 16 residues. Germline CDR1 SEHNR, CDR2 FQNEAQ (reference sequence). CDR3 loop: CASSSDNRGPSYEQYF. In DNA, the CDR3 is TGTGCCAGCAGCTCAGACAACAGGGGCCCCTCCTACGAGCAGTACTTC.

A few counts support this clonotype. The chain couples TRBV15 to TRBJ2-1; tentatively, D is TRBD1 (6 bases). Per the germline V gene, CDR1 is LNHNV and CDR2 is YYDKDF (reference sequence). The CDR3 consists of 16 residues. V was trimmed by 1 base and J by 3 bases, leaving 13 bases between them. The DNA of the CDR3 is TGTGCCACCAGCAGAGGTGGCAGGGGATACTACAATGAGCAGTTCTTC. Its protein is CATSRGGRGYYNEQFF.

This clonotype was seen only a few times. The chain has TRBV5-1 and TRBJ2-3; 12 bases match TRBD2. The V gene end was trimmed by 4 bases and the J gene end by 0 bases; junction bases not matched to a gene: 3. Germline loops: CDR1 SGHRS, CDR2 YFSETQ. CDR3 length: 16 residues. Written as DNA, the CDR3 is TGCGCCAGCAGCGGCGGACTAGCGGGAAGCACAGATACGCAGTATTTT. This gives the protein CASSGGLAGSTDTQYF. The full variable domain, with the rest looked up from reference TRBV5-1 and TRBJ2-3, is KAGVTQTPRYLIKTRGQQVTLSCSPISGHRSVSWYQQTPGQGLQFLFEYFSETQRNKGNFPGRFSGRQFSNSRSEMNVSTLELGDSALYLCASSGGLAGSTDTQYFGPGTRLTVL.

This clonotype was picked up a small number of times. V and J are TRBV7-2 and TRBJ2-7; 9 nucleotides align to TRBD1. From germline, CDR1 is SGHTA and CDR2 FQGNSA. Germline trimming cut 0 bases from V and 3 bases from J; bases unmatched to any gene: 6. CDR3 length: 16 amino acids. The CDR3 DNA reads TGTGCCAGCAGCTTAGCCTGGGGACAGGGCTACTACGAGCAGTACTTC. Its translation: CASSLAWGQGYYEQYF.

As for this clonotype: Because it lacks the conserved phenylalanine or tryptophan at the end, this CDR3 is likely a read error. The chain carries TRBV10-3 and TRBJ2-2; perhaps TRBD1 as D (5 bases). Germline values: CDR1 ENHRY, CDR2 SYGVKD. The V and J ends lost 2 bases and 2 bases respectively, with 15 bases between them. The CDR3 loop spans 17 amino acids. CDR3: CAISEVGPRANTGELFL. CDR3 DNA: TGTGCCATCAGTGAGGTGGGCCCCAGGGCCAACACCGGGGAGCTGTTTTTG.